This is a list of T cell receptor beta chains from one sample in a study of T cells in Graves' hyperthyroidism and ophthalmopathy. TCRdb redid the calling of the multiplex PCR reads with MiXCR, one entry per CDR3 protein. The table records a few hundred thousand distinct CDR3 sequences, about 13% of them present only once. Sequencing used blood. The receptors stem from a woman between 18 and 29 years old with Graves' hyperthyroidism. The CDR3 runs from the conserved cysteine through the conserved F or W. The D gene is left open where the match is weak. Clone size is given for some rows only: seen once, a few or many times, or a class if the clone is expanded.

TGTGCCAGCAGCCAGTATGCCAAAGGCTACACCTTC,CASSQYAKGYTF,few,TRBV5-6,.,TRBJ1-2
TGTGCCAGCAGCACGGGACTAGCGGGAGTATCCTACGAGCAGTACTTC,CASSTGLAGVSYEQYF,many,TRBV28,TRBD2,TRBJ2-7
TGTGCCAGCAGCTACTCCGGACTAGCCGGTAGCGATGAGCAGTTCTTC,CASSYSGLAGSDEQFF,many,TRBV7-9,TRBD2,TRBJ2-1
TGTGCCAGCCGCCTTGACTCTCCCCGTAAAGGTGGCTACACCTTC,CASRLDSPRKGGYTF,.,TRBV28,.,TRBJ1-2
TGTGCCAGCACCCCCTTTGGGTGGCGGTTGAACACTGAAGCTTTCTTT,CASTPFGWRLNTEAFF,many,TRBV6-2/TRBV6-3,.,TRBJ1-1
TGTGCCAGCAGCGTTATGACAGGGGACGGCTACACCTTC,CASSVMTGDGYTF,many,TRBV11-2,TRBD1,TRBJ1-2
TGTGCCAGCAGCCCTAGCGGGGGGGTAGAGACCCAGTACTTC,CASSPSGGVETQYF,many,TRBV7-8,TRBD2,TRBJ2-5
TGTGCCAGCAGCACATTGCGCAACGAGCAGTACTTC,CASSTLRNEQYF,many,TRBV2,.,TRBJ2-7
TGTGCCAGCAGTACCGACAGGGGGAACACTGAAGCTTTCTTT,CASSTDRGNTEAFF,many,TRBV6-1,TRBD1,TRBJ1-1
TGTGCCAGCAGCCCACCTGGAGATAGCAATCAGCCCCAGCATTTT,CASSPPGDSNQPQHF,many,TRBV7-8,.,TRBJ1-5
TGTGCCAGCAGCTTAACGGGACAGGAGGGGGAGACCCAGTACTTC,CASSLTGQEGETQYF,many,TRBV7-3,TRBD1,TRBJ2-5
TGCAGTGCTAGCGCAGGGTGGTTTCAGCCCCAGCATTTT,CSASAGWFQPQHF,many,TRBV20-1,.,TRBJ1-5
TGTGCCAGCAGACCCATCTACGGGTCACACTACGAGCAGTACTTC,CASRPIYGSHYEQYF,.,TRBV27,.,TRBJ2-7
TGTGCCAGCAGCTTCGCCCCGGGACTAGCGGGATCCGGGGAGCTGTTTTTT,CASSFAPGLAGSGELFF,many,TRBV7-2,TRBD2,TRBJ2-2
TGCGCCAGCAGCCAAATGACAGGGAGTGAGACACCCCTCCACTTT,CASSQMTGSETPLHF,.,TRBV4-3,TRBD1,TRBJ1-6
TGTGCCATCAGAACGGCGGACACTGAAGCTTTCTTT,CAIRTADTEAFF,many,TRBV10-3,.,TRBJ1-1
TGTGCCAGCAGCAACACAGGGACCTCTATGAACGAGCAGTACTTC,CASSNTGTSMNEQYF,.,TRBV5-6,.,TRBJ2-7
TGCAGTGCCAGAGGGCTAGCCTACGAGCAGTACTTC,CSARGLAYEQYF,.,TRBV20-1,.,TRBJ2-7
TGTGCCAGCAGCCGGCCCCCGAGGACAGATACGCAGTATTTT,CASSRPPRTDTQYF,many,TRBV7-2,.,TRBJ2-3
TGTGCCAGCAGCTTAAGGGGACTAGCGCTAAACCAAGAGACCCAGTACTTC,CASSLRGLALNQETQYF,.,TRBV7-2,TRBD2,TRBJ2-5
TGCGCCAGCAGCCAATGGGGACAGGGCGGCGAGCAGTACTTC,CASSQWGQGGEQYF,few,TRBV4-3,TRBD1,TRBJ2-7
TGCGCCAGCAAGGAAGGGGATTTGTCCTACAATGAGCAGTTCTTC,CASKEGDLSYNEQFF,many,TRBV5-1,.,TRBJ2-1
TGCAGTGCTCGCGGACTAGCGGGAGGGCTGGGCTCCTACAATGAGCAGTTCTTC,CSARGLAGGLGSYNEQFF,many,TRBV20-1,TRBD2,TRBJ2-1
TGTGCCAGCAGCACCCCCCAGGGACAGGGGGTTTCACCCCTCCACTTT,CASSTPQGQGVSPLHF,.,TRBV7-2,TRBD1,TRBJ1-6
TGTGCCAGCAGCTTAAGGGGGACCACGATCTCCGAGCAGTACTTC,CASSLRGTTISEQYF,many,TRBV7-2,.,TRBJ2-7
TGCAGTGCTGGACAGGACTTCTATGGCTACACCTTC,CSAGQDFYGYTF,few,TRBV20-1,TRBD1,TRBJ1-2
TGTGCCAGCTCACCTGATTACCTCAGCACAGATACGCAGTATTTT,CASSPDYLSTDTQYF,many,TRBV18,.,TRBJ2-3
TGTGCCAGCAGCCGGGGCGACGCCTCGGGCTACGAGCAGTACTTC,CASSRGDASGYEQYF,.,TRBV5-4,.,TRBJ2-7
TGTGCCAGCAGTGAACACCTTTTAGCCAAAAACATTCAGTACTTC,CASSEHLLAKNIQYF,many,TRBV13,.,TRBJ2-4
TGCAGTGCTAGAACGGGACAGGGGAACCTAAACATTCAGTACTTC,CSARTGQGNLNIQYF,.,TRBV20-1,TRBD1,TRBJ2-4
TGCGCCAGCAGCGACATACCTCAGGGGTTTGGCACAGATACGCAGTATTTT,CASSDIPQGFGTDTQYF,many,TRBV5-1,.,TRBJ2-3
TGTGCCATCAGGGGGGGCACGGGAGGAAACCAAGAGACCCAGTACTTC,CAIRGGTGGNQETQYF,many,TRBV10-3,.,TRBJ2-5
TGTGCCAGCTCACCCCTAGCGGTCTCCTTCTACAATGAGCAGTTCTTC,CASSPLAVSFYNEQFF,few,TRBV18,TRBD2,TRBJ2-1
TGTGCCAGCTATTCGGCGGGGATAGGCGGCACAGATACGCAGTATTTT,CASYSAGIGGTDTQYF,many,TRBV28,.,TRBJ2-3
TGTGCCAGCAGTTTACGGATGAACACTGAAGCTTTCTTT,CASSLRMNTEAFF,many,TRBV12-3/TRBV12-4,.,TRBJ1-1
TGTGCCTGGACCCCAACAGGGAACTATGGCTACACCTTC,CAWTPTGNYGYTF,.,TRBV30,.,TRBJ1-2
TGTGCCAGCAGCCTACCTTCGACGGGACAGTACTTC,CASSLPSTGQYF,many,TRBV5-6,.,TRBJ2-5